Presented here are 17 T cell receptor beta chains from one specimen sequenced in a study of beta chain features in type 1 diabetes. Findings of the study overall: People with Type 1 diabetes carried modestly yet significantly shorter TCRB CDR3s in all four CD4+ subsets.

The entirety of the isolated RNA underwent reverse transcription, so expressed TCRB transcripts were sequenced. The protocol was immunoSEQ multiplex PCR, while the TCRdb copy is restricted to in-frame clones and leaves out a portion. The sample holds about 660,000 clones; about 14% are singletons and the top ten take nearly 0.04%. No antigen is known for these receptors. Material for sequencing was naive CD4+ T cells from blood. All receptors derive from a man younger than 35 with type 1 diabetes.

This clone was detected only a few times. The rearrangement joins TRBV6-5 to TRBJ2-7, with D possibly TRBD1 on 5 matching bases. Trimming shortened V by 4 bases and J by 9 bases, and 16 bases separated the two germline ends. Germline V gene sequence: CDR1 MNHEY, CDR2 SVGAGI. The CDR3 has 13 residues. The CDR3 DNA follows: TGTGCCAGCAGTTTAGGCAGGGTATGGGGGCAGTACTTC. Residues: CASSLGRVWGQYF.

The sample holds a few counts of this clone. The rearrangement joins TRBV30 to TRBJ2-6, with 7 bases fitting TRBD2. Germline lookup yields CDR1 GTSNPN and CDR2 SVGIG (reference sequence). The CDR3 spans 11 residues. The trim removed 3 bases at V and 18 bases at J, leaving 8 bases unmatched. The CDR3 coding sequence is TGTGCCTGGAGCGAATTACTAGCGAAGACTTTC. It translates to CAWSELLAKTF. Full variable domain (outside the CDR3, taken from reference TRBV30 and TRBJ2-6): SQTIHQWPATLVQPVGSPLSLECTVEGTSNPNLYWYRQAAGRGLQLLFYSVGIGQISSEVPQNLSASRPQDRQFILSSKKLLLSDSGFYLCAWSELLAKTFGAGSRLTVL.

CDR3 residues: CATVKDNSYNSPLHF. For the CDR3, the DNA is TGTGCCACTGTCAAAGACAACTCCTATAATTCACCCCTCCACTTT. V gene TRBV28 combines with J gene TRBJ1-6; D not resolved. Germline assignment: CDR1 MDHEN and CDR2 SYDVKM. V gave up 10 bases and J gave up 0 bases, with 13 bases separating them. The CDR3 length is 15 residues.

This clone was seen more than once but under ten times. The CDR3: CASSGSGGAAGELFF. The CDR3 nucleotides read TGTGCCAGCAGCGGCTCCGGGGGGGCGGCCGGGGAGCTGTTTTTT. The chain carries TRBV11-2 and TRBJ2-2; 8 bases align to TRBD2. Germline assignment: CDR1 SGHAT and CDR2 FQNNGV. The CDR3 spans 15 residues. The V and J ends lost 5 bases and 6 bases, in that order; junction bases with no gene match: 8. Full variable domain (missing parts from reference TRBV11-2 and TRBJ2-2): EAGVAQSPRYKIIEKRQSVAFWCNPISGHATLYWYQQILGQGPKLLIQFQNNGVVDDSQLPKDRFSAERLKGVDSTLKIQPAKLEDSAVYLCASSGSGGAAGELFFGEGSRLTVL.

This chain joins TRBV6-5 and TRBJ1-1; TRBD1 might be the D (5 bases). Trimming shortened V by 7 bases and J by 2 bases, and 11 bases separated the two germline ends. The germline gives CDR1 MNHEY, CDR2 SVGAGI. CDR3 length: 13 residues. CDR3 nucleotides: TGTGCCAGCAACCACCAGGGAAACACTGAAGCTTTCTTT. Protein: CASNHQGNTEAFF.

This clone occurred a few times. The chain combines TRBV9 with TRBJ2-7; the D call may be TRBD1 or TRBD2 (7 bases each). Germline loops: CDR1 SGDLS, CDR2 YYNGEE. V was clipped by 4 bases and J by 0 bases, with 17 bases between them. This CDR3 is 16 amino acids long. The CDR3 DNA sequence: TGTGCCAGCAGCCCCCTAGGGGGCGGGAGCTCCTACGAGCAGTACTTC. Its protein is CASSPLGGGSSYEQYF.

This clone was counted only a few times. The rearrangement uses TRBV15 and TRBJ2-7; D not resolved. This CDR3 region has 13 residues. Trimming shortened V by 1 base and J by 5 bases, and 9 bases separated the two germline ends. Per germline, CDR1 LNHNV and CDR2 YYDKDF (reference sequence). The CDR3, as DNA: TGTGCCACCAGCAGAGGCGGAACGGACGAGCAGTACTTC. Its translation is CATSRGGTDEQYF.

The table lists this clone with a few counts. The CDR3 is CSVESRTGLMYNEQFF. The CDR3 nucleotides read TGCAGCGTTGAGTCCCGGACAGGGCTAATGTACAATGAGCAGTTCTTC. J is TRBJ2-1 and V is TRBV29-1, with 8 bases fitting TRBD1. The CDR3 length is 16 residues. J was trimmed by 4 bases and V by 3 bases; bases with no gene match: 11. Germline CDR1 reads SQVTM; CDR2 reads ANQGSEA.

The chain has TRBV27 and TRBJ1-3, with D perhaps TRBD1 (5 bases). The V gene lost 6 bases and the J gene lost 4 bases, with 16 bases spanning the gap. This CDR3 is 15 amino acids long. Per the germline V gene, CDR1 is MNHEY and CDR2 is SMNVEV (reference sequence). CDR3 in DNA: TGTGCCAGCAGACCGTGGGGCTATGGGGGAAACACCATATATTTT. Its protein product is CASRPWGYGGNTIYF.

The gene calls are TRBV7-9 and TRBJ1-4, with D possibly matching TRBD1 (6 bases). CDR1 SEHNR and CDR2 FQNEAQ come from the germline V gene (reference sequence). V lost 4 bases and J 5 bases, leaving 17 bases between the germline ends. The CDR3 spans 16 residues. CDR3 amino acids: CASSSSSYRDNEKLFF. CDR3 DNA sequence: TGTGCCAGCAGCTCATCGTCCTACAGGGACAATGAAAAACTGTTTTTT. The complete variable domain, with remaining parts taken from reference TRBV7-9 and TRBJ1-4, reads DTGVSQNPRHKITKRGQNVTFRCDPISEHNRLYWYRQTLGQGPEFLTYFQNEAQLEKSRLLSDRFSAERPKGSFSTLEIQRTEQGDSAMYLCASSSSSYRDNEKLFFGSGTQLSVL.

This rearrangement joins TRBV7-6 to TRBJ2-7; D perhaps matches TRBD1 (6 bases). In germline, CDR1 is SGHVS, CDR2 FNYEAQ. This CDR3 has 15 residues. Trimming shortened V by 1 base and J by 0 bases, and 10 bases separated the two germline ends. The CDR3 DNA follows: TGTGCCAGCAGCTTAGTAGGGGGTAGCTCCTACGAGCAGTACTTC. Translated, it gives CASSLVGGSSYEQYF.

The chain links TRBV30 to TRBJ2-7; D unresolved. CDR1 is GTSNPN, CDR2 SVGIG, per germline (reference sequence). The CDR3 extends over 13 amino acids. V shed 2 bases and J shed 6 bases, with 14 bases lying between them. The CDR3 sequence: CAWSPNLQTEQYF. CDR3 bases: TGTGCCTGGAGTCCAAACCTCCAAACCGAGCAGTACTTC.

The V gene is TRBV29-1, the J gene TRBJ2-2, with D perhaps being TRBD1 or TRBD2 (5 bases each). From germline, CDR1 is SQVTM and CDR2 ANQGSEA. V lost 7 bases to trimming and J lost 2 bases, with 17 bases between them. The CDR3 is 15 residues long. CDR3: CSAAPGHINTGELFF. The DNA for the CDR3 is TGCAGCGCGGCGCCGGGGCATATTAACACCGGGGAGCTGTTTTTT.

This clone was seen a handful of times. The chain employs TRBV6-6 and TRBJ1-1; D is unclear. In germline, CDR1 is MNHNY, CDR2 SVGAGI (reference sequence). V was cut by 3 bases and J by 6 bases, with 11 bases left in between. The CDR3 runs to 13 residues. The CDR3: CASSYGGSAEAFF. The CDR3 DNA reads TGTGCCAGCAGTTATGGCGGGAGCGCTGAAGCTTTCTTT.

The J gene is TRBJ1-5, the V gene TRBV29-1; weak D call: TRBD1 (5 bases). V lost 4 bases and J lost 2, with 9 bases in between. There are 13 residues in the CDR3. The germline CDR1 and CDR2 sequences are SQVTM and ANQGSEA. The CDR3 DNA is TGCAGCGTTGGGGGGTTTGGCAATCAGCCCCAGCATTTT. Translated: CSVGGFGNQPQHF.

The rearrangement joins TRBV21-1 to TRBJ2-1. TRBV21-1 has pseudogene status. This CDR3 spans 16 amino acids. The DNA for the CDR3 is TGTGCCAGCAGCAAAGAGGCGGACCCCCCCTGCAATGAGCAGTTCTTC. Amino acids: CASSKEADPPCNEQFF.

This clone was counted only a few times. CDR3 residues: CASSSQGGRNQPQHF. DNA for the CDR3: TGTGCCAGCAGCTCCCAAGGGGGGCGGAATCAGCCCCAGCATTTT. The J gene is TRBJ1-5, the V gene TRBV7-9, with a tentative D call TRBD1 (6 bases). Trimming left V 4 bases short and J 4 bases short, with 14 bases between. Germline CDR1 SEHNR, CDR2 FQNEAQ (reference sequence). The CDR3 sequence is 15 residues long. The full variable domain, with the rest looked up from reference TRBV7-9 and TRBJ1-5, is DTGVSQNPRHKITKRGQNVTFRCDPISEHNRLYWYRQTLGQGPEFLTYFQNEAQLEKSRLLSDRFSAERPKGSFSTLEIQRTEQGDSAMYLCASSSQGGRNQPQHFGDGTRLSIL.